The 2 T cell receptor beta chains presented below share a single source sample, sequenced in a study of blood T cell repertoires in COVID-19. Profiling relied on immunoSEQ multiplex PCR, and the TCRdb table lists in-frame clones only, not all of them. The table includes tens of thousands of clones, 89% detected once. Sequencing was done on a sample of peripheral blood. The receptors were sampled from a human donor in a cohort sampled during active COVID-19.

The chain joins TRBV12-5 to TRBJ2-5, with a weak D call TRBD1 (5 bases). Deletions cut 0 bases from V and 3 bases from J, with 11 bases between. CDR1 and CDR2 (germline): LGHNT, FRNRAP. CDR3 length: 15 amino acids. The CDR3 DNA is TGTGCTAGTGGTTTGGTACCAGGCAGGGAAGAGACCCAGTACTTC. This codes for CASGLVPGREETQYF.

This clone was picked up one time. The chain recombines TRBV7-2 with TRBJ2-7; 9 positions agree with TRBD2. The CDR3 spans 18 residues. From germline, CDR1 is SGHTA and CDR2 FQGNSA. The junction had 13 bases not matched to a gene; V was cut back by 0 bases and J by 4 bases. The CDR3 protein is CASSLAPSGATLLYEQYF. In DNA, the CDR3 is TGTGCCAGCAGCTTAGCGCCTAGCGGGGCTACTTTACTATACGAGCAGTACTTC.